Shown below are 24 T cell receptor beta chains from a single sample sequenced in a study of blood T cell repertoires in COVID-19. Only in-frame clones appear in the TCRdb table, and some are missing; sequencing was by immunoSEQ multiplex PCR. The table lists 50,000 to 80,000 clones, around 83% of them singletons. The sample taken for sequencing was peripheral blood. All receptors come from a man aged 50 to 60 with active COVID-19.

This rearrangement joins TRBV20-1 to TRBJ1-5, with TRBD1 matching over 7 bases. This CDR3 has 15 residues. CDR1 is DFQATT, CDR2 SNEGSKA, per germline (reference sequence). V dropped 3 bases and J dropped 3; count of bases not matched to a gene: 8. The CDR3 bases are TGCAGTGCTAGTATGGGACAGCGTATCAATCAGCCCCAGCATTTT. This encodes CSASMGQRINQPQHF.

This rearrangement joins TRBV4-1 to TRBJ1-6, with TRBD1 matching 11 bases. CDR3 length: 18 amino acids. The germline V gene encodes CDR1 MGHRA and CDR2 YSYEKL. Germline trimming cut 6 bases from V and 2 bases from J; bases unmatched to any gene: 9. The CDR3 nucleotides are TGCGCCAGCAGTCGAGACGGGACAGGGGGAACCTATAATTCACCCCTCCACTTT. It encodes CASSRDGTGGTYNSPLHF.

CDR3 nucleotides: TGTGCCAGCAGCCGCACCGGGACTAGCGGGGTCTTGAGAAACATTCAGTACTTC. Amino acids: CASSRTGTSGVLRNIQYF. V gene TRBV27 combines with J gene TRBJ2-4; 13 bases fit TRBD2. Germline CDR1 is MNHEY and CDR2 is SMNVEV (reference sequence). The CDR3 extends over 18 amino acids. J was trimmed by 6 bases and V by 6 bases; bases with no gene match: 14.

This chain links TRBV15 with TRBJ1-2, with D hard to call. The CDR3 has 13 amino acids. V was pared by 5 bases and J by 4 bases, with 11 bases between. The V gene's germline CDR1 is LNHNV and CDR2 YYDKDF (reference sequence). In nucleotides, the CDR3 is TGTGCCACCAGCGCTAGGGCGGGCTATGGCTACACCTTC. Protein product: CATSARAGYGYTF.

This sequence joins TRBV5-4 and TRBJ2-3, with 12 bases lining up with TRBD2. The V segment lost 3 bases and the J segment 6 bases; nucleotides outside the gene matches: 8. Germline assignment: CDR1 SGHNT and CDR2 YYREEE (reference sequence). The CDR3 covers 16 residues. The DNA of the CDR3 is TGTGCCAGCAGCTCTAGCGGGAGGGGAGTCGTGGATACGCAGTATTTT. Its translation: CASSSSGRGVVDTQYF.

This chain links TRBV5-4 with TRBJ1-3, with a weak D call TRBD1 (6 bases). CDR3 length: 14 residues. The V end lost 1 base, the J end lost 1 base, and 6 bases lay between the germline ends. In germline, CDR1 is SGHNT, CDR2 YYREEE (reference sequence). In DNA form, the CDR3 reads TGTGCCAGCAGCTTGACAGGGTCTGGAAACACCATATATTTT. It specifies CASSLTGSGNTIYF.

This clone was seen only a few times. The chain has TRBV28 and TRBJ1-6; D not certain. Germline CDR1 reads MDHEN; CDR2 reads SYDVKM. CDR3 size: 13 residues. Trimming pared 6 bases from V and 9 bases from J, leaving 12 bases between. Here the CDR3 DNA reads TGTGCCAGCAGGCAAGAACAGAGTTCACCCCTCCACTTT. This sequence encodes CASRQEQSSPLHF. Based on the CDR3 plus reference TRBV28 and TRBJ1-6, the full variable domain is DVKVTQSSRYLVKRTGEKVFLECVQDMDHENMFWYRQDPGLGLRLIYFSYDVKMKEKGDIPEGYSVSREKKERFSLILESASTNQTSMYLCASRQEQSSPLHFGNGTRLTVT.

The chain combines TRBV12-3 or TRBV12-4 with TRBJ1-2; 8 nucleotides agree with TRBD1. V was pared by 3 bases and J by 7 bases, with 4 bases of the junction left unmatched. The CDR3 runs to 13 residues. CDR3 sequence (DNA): TGTGCCAGCAGTTTGGCAGGGGGCTCTGGCTACACCTTC. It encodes CASSLAGGSGYTF.

The CDR3 DNA sequence: TGTGCCAGCTCACCCGAGGACAGAACCTACGAATTGGAGCAGTACTTC. Protein product: CASSPEDRTYELEQYF. V is TRBV18 and J is TRBJ2-7; a possible D gene is TRBD1 (6 bases). The CDR3 is 16 amino acids. Germline V lookup: CDR1 KGHSH, CDR2 LQKENI. V shed 3 bases and J shed 7 bases, with 22 bases lying between them.

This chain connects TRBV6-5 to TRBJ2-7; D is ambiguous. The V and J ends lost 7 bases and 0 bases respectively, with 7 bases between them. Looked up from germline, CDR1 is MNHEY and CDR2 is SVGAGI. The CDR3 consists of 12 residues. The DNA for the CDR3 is TGTGCCAGCACCTCAGACTCCTACGAGCAGTACGTC. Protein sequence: CASTSDSYEQYV.

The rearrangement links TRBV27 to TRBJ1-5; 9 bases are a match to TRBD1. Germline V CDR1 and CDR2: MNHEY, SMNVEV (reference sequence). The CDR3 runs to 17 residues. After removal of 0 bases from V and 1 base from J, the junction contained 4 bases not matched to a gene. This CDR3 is CASSLSWTGASNQPQHF. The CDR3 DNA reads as TGTGCCAGCAGTTTATCTTGGACAGGGGCCAGCAATCAGCCCCAGCATTTT.

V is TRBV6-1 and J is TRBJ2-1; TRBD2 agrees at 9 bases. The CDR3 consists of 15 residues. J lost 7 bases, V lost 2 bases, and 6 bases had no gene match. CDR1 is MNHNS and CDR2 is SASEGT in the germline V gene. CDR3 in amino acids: CASSETGTSMNEQFF. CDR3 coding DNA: TGTGCCAGCAGTGAAACCGGGACTAGCATGAATGAGCAGTTCTTC.

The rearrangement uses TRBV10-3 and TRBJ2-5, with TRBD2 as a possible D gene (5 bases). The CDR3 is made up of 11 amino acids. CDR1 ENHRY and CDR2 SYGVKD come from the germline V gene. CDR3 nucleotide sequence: TGTGTGAAGCGGTCGAAAGAGACCCAGTACTTC. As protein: CVKRSKETQYF.

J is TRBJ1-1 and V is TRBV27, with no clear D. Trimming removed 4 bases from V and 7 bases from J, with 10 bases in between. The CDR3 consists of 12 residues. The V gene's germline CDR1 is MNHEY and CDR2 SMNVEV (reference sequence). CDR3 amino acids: CASSWRGGEAFF. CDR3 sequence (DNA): TGTGCCAGCAGTTGGCGGGGAGGTGAAGCTTTCTTT.

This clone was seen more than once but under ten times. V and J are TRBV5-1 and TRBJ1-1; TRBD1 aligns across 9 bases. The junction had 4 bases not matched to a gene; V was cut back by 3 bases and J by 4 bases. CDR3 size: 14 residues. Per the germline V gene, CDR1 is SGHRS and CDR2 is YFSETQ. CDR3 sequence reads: CASSWGQGGTEAFF. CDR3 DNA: TGCGCCAGCAGCTGGGGACAGGGTGGCACTGAAGCTTTCTTT.

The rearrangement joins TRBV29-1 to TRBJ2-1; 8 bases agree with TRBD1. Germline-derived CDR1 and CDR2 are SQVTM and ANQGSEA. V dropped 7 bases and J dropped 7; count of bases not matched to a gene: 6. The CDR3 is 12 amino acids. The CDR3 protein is CSATHRGNEQFF. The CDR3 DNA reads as TGCAGCGCCACCCACAGGGGGAATGAGCAGTTCTTC.

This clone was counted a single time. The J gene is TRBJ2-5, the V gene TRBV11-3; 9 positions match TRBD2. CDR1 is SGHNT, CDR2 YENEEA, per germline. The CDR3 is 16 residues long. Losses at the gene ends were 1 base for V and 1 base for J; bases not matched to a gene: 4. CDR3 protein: CASSLVISGSQETQYF. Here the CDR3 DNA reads TGTGCCAGCAGCTTAGTAATTAGCGGGAGCCAAGAGACCCAGTACTTC. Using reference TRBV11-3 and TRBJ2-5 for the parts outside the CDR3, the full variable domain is EAGVVQSPRYKIIEKKQPVAFWCNPISGHNTLYWYLQNLGQGPELLIRYENEEAVDDSQLPKDRFSAERLKGVDSTLKIQPAELGDSAVYLCASSLVISGSQETQYFGPGTRLLVL.

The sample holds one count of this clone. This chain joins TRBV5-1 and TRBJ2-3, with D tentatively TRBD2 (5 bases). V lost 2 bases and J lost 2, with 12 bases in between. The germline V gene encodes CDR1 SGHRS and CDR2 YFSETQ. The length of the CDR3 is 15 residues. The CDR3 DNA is TGCGCCAGCAGCTTTGGTAGAGACTACACAGATACGCAGTATTTT. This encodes CASSFGRDYTDTQYF.

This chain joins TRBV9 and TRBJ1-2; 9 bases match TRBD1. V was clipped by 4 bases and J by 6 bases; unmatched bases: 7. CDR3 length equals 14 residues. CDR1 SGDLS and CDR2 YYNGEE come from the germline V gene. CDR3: CASSRQGGINGYTF. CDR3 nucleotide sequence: TGTGCCAGCAGCCGACAGGGGGGAATTAATGGCTACACCTTC.

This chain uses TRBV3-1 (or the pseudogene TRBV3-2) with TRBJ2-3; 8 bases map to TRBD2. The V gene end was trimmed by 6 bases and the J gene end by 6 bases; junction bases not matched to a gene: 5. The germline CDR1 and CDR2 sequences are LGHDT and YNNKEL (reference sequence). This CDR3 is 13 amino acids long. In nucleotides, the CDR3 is TGTGCCAGCAGTCGGGGGGGCCAGGATACGCAGTATTTT. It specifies CASSRGGQDTQYF.

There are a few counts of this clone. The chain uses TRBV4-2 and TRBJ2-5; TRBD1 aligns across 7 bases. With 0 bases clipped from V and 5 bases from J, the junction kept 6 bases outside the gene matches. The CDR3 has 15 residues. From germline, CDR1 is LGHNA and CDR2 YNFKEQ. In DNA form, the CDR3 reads TGTGCCAGCAGCCAAGAAGGGAGACAGGGCGAGACCCAGTACTTC. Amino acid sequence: CASSQEGRQGETQYF.

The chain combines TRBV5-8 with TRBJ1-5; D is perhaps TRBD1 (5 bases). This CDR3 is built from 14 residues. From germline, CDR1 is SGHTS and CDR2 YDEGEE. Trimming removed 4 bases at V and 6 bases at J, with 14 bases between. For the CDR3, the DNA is TGTGCCAGCAGCGTCGACAGTTCAACTCAGCCCCAGCATTTT. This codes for CASSVDSSTQPQHF.

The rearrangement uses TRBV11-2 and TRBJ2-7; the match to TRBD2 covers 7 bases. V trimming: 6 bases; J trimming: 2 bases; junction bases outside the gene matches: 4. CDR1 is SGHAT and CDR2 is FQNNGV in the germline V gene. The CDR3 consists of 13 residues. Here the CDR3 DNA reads TGTGCCAGCAGTCTCGGACTAGCCTACGAGCAGTACGTC. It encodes CASSLGLAYEQYV.

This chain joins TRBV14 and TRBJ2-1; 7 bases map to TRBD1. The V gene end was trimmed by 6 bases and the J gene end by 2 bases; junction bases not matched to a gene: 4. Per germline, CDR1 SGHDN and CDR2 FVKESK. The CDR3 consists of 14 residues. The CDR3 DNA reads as TGTGCCAGCAGTCGAGGGGGCCCCTACAATGAGCAGTTCTTC. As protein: CASSRGGPYNEQFF.